This is a list of T cell receptor beta chains from one sample in a study of shared T cell receptors in the human thymus. Assay: immunoSEQ multiplex PCR; the TCRdb copy retains only in-frame clones and omits some. This table has 700,000 to 750,000 clones, approximately 85% appearing once. These data also featured in a second study, about human thymus T cells.

The sample consisted of thymocytes. The receptor source for this set is a girl less than two years old with a congenital heart defect. The CDR3 runs from the conserved cysteine through the conserved F or W. Each record gives: J gene, D gene, V gene, clone size, CDR3 DNA, CDR3 protein. A D gene is named only where the DNA matches it firmly. The listing skips clone size in some rows; elsewhere it reads once, few, many or a size class.

>TRBJ2-3|TRBD1|TRBV15|few
TGTGCCACCAGCAGAGATCGCCGGACAGGGGGCGAAAAGAGTACAGATACGCAGTATTTT
CATSRDRRTGGEKSTDTQYF
>TRBJ1-1|-|TRBV9|-
TGTGCCAGCAGCCCTCCGGGACACCAAACTGAAGCTTTCTTT
CASSPPGHQTEAFF
>TRBJ2-7|-|TRBV28|-
TGTGCCAGCAGAAATAGGGGTAACTACGAGCAGTACTTC
CASRNRGNYEQYF
>TRBJ1-5|-|TRBV5-1|once
TGCGCCAGCAGCCCCCTCAGGGCACTGAATCAGCCCCAGCATTTT
CASSPLRALNQPQHF
>TRBJ2-2|TRBD1|TRBV7-3|once
TGTGCCAGCAGCCGGGACAGGGGTCGTTACACCGGGGAGCTGTTTTTT
CASSRDRGRYTGELFF
>TRBJ1-5|TRBD1|TRBV19|-
TGTGCCGCCCGGGGGGACAGGGAACATCAGCCCCAGCATTTT
CAARGDREHQPQHF
>TRBJ2-7|TRBD2|TRBV11-2|-
TGTGCCAGCAGCTCACCCGTGCCTAGCGGGGGGACCTACGAGCAGTACTTC
CASSSPVPSGGTYEQYF
>TRBJ2-1|TRBD1|TRBV27|-
TGTGCCAGCACCTCGGACAGGTATCGGCTCAATGAGCAGTTCTTC
CASTSDRYRLNEQFF
>TRBJ1-5|-|TRBV7-2|-
TGTGCCAGCAGCTTAGGCGGTTGGGTGACAGAACACAATCAGCCCCAGCATTTT
CASSLGGWVTEHNQPQHF
>TRBJ1-1|-|TRBV28|-
TGTGCCAGCAGTCTCCAAGGGGTTGAGTTTTACACTGAAGCTTTCTTT
CASSLQGVEFYTEAFF
>TRBJ2-2|TRBD1|TRBV28|-
TGTGCCAGCAGTTTGCCCCGGGACAGGGCGACAGGAGGGGAGCTGTTTTTT
CASSLPRDRATGGELFF
>TRBJ1-2|TRBD1|TRBV5-1|-
TGCGCCAGCAGCTTGGGGACAGGGGTCTTCTATGGCTACACCTTC
CASSLGTGVFYGYTF
>TRBJ2-1|TRBD1|TRBV7-3|-
TGTGCCAGCAGCTTAGAGGTGGCAGGGGGCCGCAATGAGCAGTTCTTC
CASSLEVAGGRNEQFF
>TRBJ2-4|TRBD1|TRBV6-5|-
TGTGCCAGCAGTCACCGTTGGACAGGGCTGGACATTCAGTACTTC
CASSHRWTGLDIQYF
>TRBJ1-2|-|TRBV6-1|-
TGTGCCAGCAGTAGCGCTGCTCATGGCTACACCTTC
CASSSAAHGYTF
>TRBJ2-3|TRBD2|TRBV5-4|-
TGTGCCAGCAGCCTCCCCCGCAGCGAGCGGGGGGGCATCACAGATACGCAGTATTTT
CASSLPRSERGGITDTQYF
>TRBJ1-1|-|TRBV10-1|-
TGCGCCAGCAGTGAGGGGGAAACAGGGCTGAACACTGAAGCTTTCTTT
CASSEGETGLNTEAFF
>TRBJ1-5|-|TRBV27|-
TGTGCCAGCCGGGGAGAGGATGGCAATCAGCCCCAGCATTTT
CASRGEDGNQPQHF
>TRBJ2-7|TRBD1|TRBV2|few
TGTGCCAGCAGTGACATTACCGGGACAGGAGCCTACGAGCAGTACTTC
CASSDITGTGAYEQYF
>TRBJ1-6|-|TRBV5-3|-
TGTGCCAGAAGCTTGTCCTCCGGACGACCTACCGAAGGGGCCCTCCACTTT
CARSLSSGRPTEGALHF
>TRBJ1-1|-|TRBV6-6|-
TGTGCCAGCAGTATAAACGGGGGGATGAACACTGAAGCTTTCTTT
CASSINGGMNTEAFF
>TRBJ1-3|-|TRBV28|few
TGTGCCAGCAGTTTGGGGGGGATCCTCTCTGGAAACACCATATATTTT
CASSLGGILSGNTIYF
>TRBJ2-5|TRBD2|TRBV6-4|-
TGTGCCAGCAGGGCTGGACTAGCGAGGAACCAAGAGACCCAGTACTTC
CASRAGLARNQETQYF
>TRBJ1-1|-|TRBV19|-
TGTGCCAGTAGTATAGGACAGGACACTGAAGCTTTCTTT
CASSIGQDTEAFF
>TRBJ1-1|TRBD1|TRBV29-1|-
TGCAGCGTTAATACAGGGGAAGGAGCTGAAGCTTTCTTT
CSVNTGEGAEAFF
>TRBJ2-5|-|TRBV7-9|few
TGTGCCAGCAGCCCCCCCCGAGGACAGACGTACCAAGAGACCCAGTACTTC
CASSPPRGQTYQETQYF
>TRBJ1-6|TRBD1|TRBV19|-
TGTGCCAGTAGTATAGACGAAACTAAGGACAGGGAAGGGGACTCCTATAATTCACCCCTCCACTTT
CASSIDETKDREGDSYNSPLHF
>TRBJ2-1|TRBD1|TRBV12-5|-
TGTGCTAGTGGTTTGGGGTCTCAGGACAGGGTGTCCTACAATGAGCAGTTCTTC
CASGLGSQDRVSYNEQFF
>TRBJ1-2|TRBD1|TRBV7-9|-
TGTGCCAGCAGCTTATATGAGGGGACAGAGAACTATGGCTACACCTTC
CASSLYEGTENYGYTF
>TRBJ2-1|-|TRBV4-1|-
TGCGCCAGCAGCCAAGATAGCCCTAGCGGACAGAACAATGAGCAGTTCTTC
CASSQDSPSGQNNEQFF
>TRBJ1-5|-|TRBV7-5|-
TGTGCCAGAAGCTTAGCGTTGGCAAATCAGCCCCAGCATTTT
CARSLALANQPQHF
>TRBJ1-2|-|TRBV6-1|few
TGTGCCAGCAGTGAGGTCCCGGGACACTTC
CASSEVPGHF
>TRBJ2-5|TRBD2|TRBV27|-
TGTGCCAGCAGTTCCGGACTAGCGGGGGGGCCTCAGAGGGAGACCCAGTACTTC
CASSSGLAGGPQRETQYF
>TRBJ1-2|-|TRBV5-4|-
TGTGCCAGCAGCTTTCTGTGGGAGGGCGGGAAAGATGGCTACACCTTC
CASSFLWEGGKDGYTF
>TRBJ2-6|TRBD1|TRBV5-1|-
TGCGCCAGCAGCGTATCCATAGGACAGGGGGCCTTATACCCCTCTGGGGCCAACGTCCTGACTTTC
CASSVSIGQGALYPSGANVLTF
>TRBJ1-6|-|TRBV5-6|-
TGTGCCAGCAGCTTGGTACAGGAAAGGAGTTCACCCCTCCACTTT
CASSLVQERSSPLHF
>TRBJ1-2|TRBD1|TRBV19|-
TGTGCCAGTAGTATAGGACCCTTTCAGTCGTCAAACAGGGGACCTCTTCCCCCAAACTATGGCTACACCTTC
CASSIGPFQSSNRGPLPPNYGYTF
>TRBJ1-2|TRBD1|TRBV2|-
TGTGCCAGCAGTGAAGCGTGGGGACAGGAGGCAATCTATGGCTACACCTTC
CASSEAWGQEAIYGYTF
>TRBJ1-2|TRBD1|TRBV27|-
TGTGCCAGCAGTTTATCGACCCCCCGGGACAGAAACTATGGCTACACCTTC
CASSLSTPRDRNYGYTF
>TRBJ1-1|-|TRBV7-2|-
TGTGCCAGCAGCATAAAGACAGGTCCCAGCCGGATTGTGGGTGAAGCTTTCTTT
CASSIKTGPSRIVGEAFF
>TRBJ2-3|-|TRBV30|-
TGTGCCTGGAGTGGTCCTGATACGCAGTATTTT
CAWSGPDTQYF
>TRBJ1-2|-|TRBV6-1|-
TGTGCCAGCAGTTCCCCTTGGGGCTCTGGCTACACCTTC
CASSSPWGSGYTF